This T cell receptor beta chain was observed in a study of graft-versus-host responses after intestinal transplantation. Study details: The whole recipient group had anti-thymocyte globulin induction followed by tacrolimus and steroids for around 3 years. Findings of the study overall: The study associated peak circulating GvH clone levels with early post-transplant HvG declines.

The protocol was immunoSEQ multiplex PCR, while the TCRdb copy is restricted to in-frame clones and leaves out a portion. The sample lists 80,000 to 100,000 clones, roughly nine tenths occurring once. The CDR3 has 13 residues. Trimming removed 5 bases from V and 5 bases from J; junction bases left unmatched: 5. Germline V CDR1 and CDR2: LNHDA, SQIVND (reference sequence). About this clone: The target antigen is unknown.

The sequence came from a human donor who received an intestinal transplant. The sequencing here drew on unstimulated CD4+ T cells sorted from spleen or lymph node cells, taken before intestinal transplant. This chain links TRBV19 with TRBJ1-1; 7 bases line up with TRBD1. CDR3 sequence reads: CASSLGQLTEAFF. CDR3 in DNA: TGTGCCAGTAGTCTGGGACAGTTGACTGAAGCTTTCTTT.